The clone carrying this TCR beta chain has just one count. The antigen remains undetermined. The sample comes from a study of identifying expanded T cells in peripheral blood. Findings and limits, study-wide: Across healthy donors, higher total template counts meant significantly greater approximately 2-week count variance. Technical replicates showed 0.9 to 1.5 changed clones; two weeks approximately 16; four weeks 19.

Clones were read by immunoSEQ multiplex PCR, and TCRdb kept only the in-frame ones, dropping some. This table has about 100,000 clones, approximately 88% appearing once. During the collection period, no donor immune events like infections were recorded. Sequenced: blood. The source of this sequence is a person between 18 and 75 years old in good health.

CDR3 protein: CASSSGAREQYF. The CDR3, as DNA: TGCGCCAGCAGCTCAGGAGCGCGGGAGCAGTACTTC. J is TRBJ2-7 and V is TRBV5-1; D is uncertain. Germline-derived CDR1 and CDR2 are SGHRS and YFSETQ. The CDR3 runs 12 residues. V was trimmed by 3 bases and J by 7 bases, leaving 11 bases between them.